This TCR beta chain stems from a study of beta chain features in type 1 diabetes. The sequenced template was cDNA made from the entire isolated RNA. TCRdb's copy holds only in-frame clones and misses some; the assay was immunoSEQ multiplex PCR. Of over 700,000 clones detected, roughly 15% appear once; the ten largest clones hold 0.02% to 0.025%. This CDR3 is built from 16 residues. The V and J ends lost 3 bases and 4 bases respectively, with 17 bases between them. Germline CDR1 is KGHSH and CDR2 is LQKENI. The purity of all sorted populations exceeded 98%. Material for sequencing was naive CD4+ T cells from blood. The chain combines TRBV18 with TRBJ2-3, with a possible D match to TRBD1 (6 bases). This receptor was identified in a woman aged 18-35 years in good health. The CDR3 spells CASSPIQGRRPDTQYF. CDR3 nucleotide sequence: TGTGCCAGCTCACCGATACAGGGTAGGAGGCCAGATACGCAGTATTTT.